Shown below are 6 T cell receptor beta chains from a single sample sequenced in a study of shared clonotypes between healthy human individuals. This table comes from immunoSEQ multiplex PCR, and its TCRdb copy is limited to in-frame clones, with some not included. Of around 550,000 clones listed, roughly 95% are singletons. The naive CD8 subset, CD45RO-negative cells positively selected for CCR7, excluded terminally differentiated effector memory CD45RA+ cells. The specimen was naive CD8+ T cells sorted from blood. The source of these receptors is a woman aged 30 to 39 in good health.

V and J are TRBV29-1 and TRBJ2-3; 14 nucleotides match TRBD2. The CDR3 is made up of 16 amino acids. Germline V gives CDR1 SQVTM, CDR2 ANQGSEA. V was clipped by 2 bases and J by 4 bases; unmatched bases: 5. The CDR3 reads CSVERLAGGFSDTQYF. The CDR3 nucleotides are TGCAGCGTTGAACGACTAGCGGGAGGGTTTTCAGATACGCAGTATTTT.

The chain carries TRBV13 and TRBJ2-7; 8 bases agree with TRBD2. Looked up from germline, CDR1 is PRHDT and CDR2 is FYEKMQ (reference sequence). The CDR3 consists of 15 residues. V shed 8 bases and J 0 bases; nucleotides not matched to a gene: 9. This CDR3 reads CASGWQGTSSYEQYF. The DNA for the CDR3 is TGTGCCAGCGGATGGCAGGGGACTAGCTCCTACGAGCAGTACTTC.

This chain joins TRBV28 and TRBJ1-1; D is perhaps TRBD1 (5 bases). This CDR3 spans 15 amino acids. V lost 5 bases and J lost 0, with 13 bases in between. Germline V CDR1 and CDR2: MDHEN, SYDVKM. CDR3 region: CASSRQSNMNTEAFF. CDR3 coding DNA: TGTGCCAGCAGTCGACAGAGCAATATGAACACTGAAGCTTTCTTT.

The genes are TRBV25-1 and TRBJ2-3; D gene unclear. Trimming pared 3 bases from V and 0 bases from J, leaving 7 bases between. In germline, CDR1 is MGHDK, CDR2 SYGVNS. The CDR3 is 14 amino acids. This CDR3 is CASSETASTDTQYF. DNA of the CDR3: TGTGCCAGCAGTGAGACGGCTAGCACAGATACGCAGTATTTT.

The chain links TRBV5-4 to TRBJ2-4; 8 bases are a match to TRBD2. Per germline, CDR1 SGHNT and CDR2 YYREEE (reference sequence). CDR3 length: 15 residues. Trimming took 4 bases from V and 9 from J; bases not matched to a gene: 12. In DNA, the CDR3 is TGTGCCAGCAGCGTGATACCGGGACTAGATAGCATTCAGTACTTC. Its translation is CASSVIPGLDSIQYF. Full variable domain (rest looked up from reference TRBV5-4 and TRBJ2-4): ETGVTQSPTHLIKTRGQQVTLRCSSQSGHNTVSWYQQALGQGPQFIFQYYREEENGRGNFPPRFSGLQFPNYSSELNVNALELDDSALYLCASSVIPGLDSIQYFGAGTRLSVL.

The V gene is TRBV27, the J gene TRBJ2-7, with D hard to call. Germline CDR1 reads MNHEY; CDR2 reads SMNVEV (reference sequence). CDR3 length equals 14 residues. V shed 5 bases and J shed 2 bases, with 13 bases lying between them. This CDR3 reads CASSLEFQPYEQYF. The CDR3 bases are TGTGCCAGCAGTCTCGAGTTTCAACCCTACGAGCAGTACTTC.